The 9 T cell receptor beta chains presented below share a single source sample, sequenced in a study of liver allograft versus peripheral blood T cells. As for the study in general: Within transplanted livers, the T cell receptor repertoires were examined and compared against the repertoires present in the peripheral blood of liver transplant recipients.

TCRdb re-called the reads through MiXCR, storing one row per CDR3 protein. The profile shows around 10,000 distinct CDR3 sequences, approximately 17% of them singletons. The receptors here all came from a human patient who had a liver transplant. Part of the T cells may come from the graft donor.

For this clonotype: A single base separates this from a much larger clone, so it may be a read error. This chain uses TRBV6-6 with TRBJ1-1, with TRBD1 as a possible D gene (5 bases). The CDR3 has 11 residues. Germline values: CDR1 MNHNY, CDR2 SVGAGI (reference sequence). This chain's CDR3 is CASAPDTVAFF. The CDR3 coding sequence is TGTGCCAGCGCTCCGGACACTGTAGCTTTCTTT.

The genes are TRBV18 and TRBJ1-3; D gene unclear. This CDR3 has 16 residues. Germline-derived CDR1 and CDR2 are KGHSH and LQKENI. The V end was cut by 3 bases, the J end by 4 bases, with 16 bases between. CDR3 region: CASSPLERVIGNTIYF. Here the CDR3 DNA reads TGTGCCAGCTCACCCCTCGAGAGGGTTATCGGAAACACCATATATTTT.

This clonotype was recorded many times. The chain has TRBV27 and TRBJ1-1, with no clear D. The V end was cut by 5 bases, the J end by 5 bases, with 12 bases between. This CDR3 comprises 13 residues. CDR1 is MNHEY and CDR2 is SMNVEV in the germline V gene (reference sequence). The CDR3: CASSPPQGTEAFF. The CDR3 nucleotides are TGTGCCAGCAGTCCTCCCCAAGGGACTGAAGCTTTCTTT.

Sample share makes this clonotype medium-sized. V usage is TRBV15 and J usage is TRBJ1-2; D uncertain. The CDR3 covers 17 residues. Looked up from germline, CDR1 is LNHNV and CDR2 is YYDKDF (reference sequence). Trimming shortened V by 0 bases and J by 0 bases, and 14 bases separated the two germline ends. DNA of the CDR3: TGTGCCACCAGCAGAGATCGTACTAGGCCGTCTAACTATGGCTACACCTTC. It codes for CATSRDRTRPSNYGYTF.

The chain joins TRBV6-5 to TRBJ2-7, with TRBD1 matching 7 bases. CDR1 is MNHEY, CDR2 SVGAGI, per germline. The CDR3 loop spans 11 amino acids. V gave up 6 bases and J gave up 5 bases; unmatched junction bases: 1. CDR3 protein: CASRQGDEQYF. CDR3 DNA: TGTGCCAGCAGGCAGGGGGACGAGCAGTACTTC.

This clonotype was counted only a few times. In nucleotides, the CDR3 is TGTGCCAGCAGCCCTAGTAGTGGCTACACCTTC. It codes for CASSPSSGYTF. The J gene is TRBJ1-2, the V gene TRBV7-9; D uncertain. The CDR3 contains 11 residues. Trimming shortened V by 5 bases and J by 7 bases, and 8 bases separated the two germline ends. Germline V gene data show CDR1 as SEHNR and CDR2 as FQNEAQ (reference sequence).

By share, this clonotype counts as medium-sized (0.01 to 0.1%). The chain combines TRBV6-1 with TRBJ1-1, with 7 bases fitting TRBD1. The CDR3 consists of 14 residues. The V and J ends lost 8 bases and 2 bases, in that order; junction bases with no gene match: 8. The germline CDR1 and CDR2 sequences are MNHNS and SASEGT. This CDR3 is CASRRDSTNTEAFF. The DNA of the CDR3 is TGTGCCAGCCGGCGGGACAGCACTAACACTGAAGCTTTCTTT.

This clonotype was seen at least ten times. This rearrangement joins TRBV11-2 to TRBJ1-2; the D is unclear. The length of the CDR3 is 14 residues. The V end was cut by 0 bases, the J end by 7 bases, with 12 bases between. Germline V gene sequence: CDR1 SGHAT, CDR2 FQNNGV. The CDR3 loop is CASSLDRWGGGYTF. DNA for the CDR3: TGTGCCAGCAGCTTAGATCGATGGGGTGGTGGCTACACCTTC. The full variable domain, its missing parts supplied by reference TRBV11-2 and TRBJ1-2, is EAGVAQSPRYKIIEKRQSVAFWCNPISGHATLYWYQQILGQGPKLLIQFQNNGVVDDSQLPKDRFSAERLKGVDSTLKIQPAKLEDSAVYLCASSLDRWGGGYTFGSGTRLTVV.

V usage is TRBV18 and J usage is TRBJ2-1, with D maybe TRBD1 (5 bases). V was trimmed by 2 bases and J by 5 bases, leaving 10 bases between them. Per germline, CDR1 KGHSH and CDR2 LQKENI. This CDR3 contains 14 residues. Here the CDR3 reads CASSPTTGDNEQFF. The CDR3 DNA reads TGTGCCAGCTCACCAACTACAGGAGACAATGAGCAGTTCTTC. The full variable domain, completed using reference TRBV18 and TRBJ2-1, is NAGVMQNPRHLVRRRGQEARLRCSPMKGHSHVYWYRQLPEEGLKFMVYLQKENIIDESGMPKERFSAEFPKEGPSILRIQQVVRGDSAAYFCASSPTTGDNEQFFGPGTRLTVL.